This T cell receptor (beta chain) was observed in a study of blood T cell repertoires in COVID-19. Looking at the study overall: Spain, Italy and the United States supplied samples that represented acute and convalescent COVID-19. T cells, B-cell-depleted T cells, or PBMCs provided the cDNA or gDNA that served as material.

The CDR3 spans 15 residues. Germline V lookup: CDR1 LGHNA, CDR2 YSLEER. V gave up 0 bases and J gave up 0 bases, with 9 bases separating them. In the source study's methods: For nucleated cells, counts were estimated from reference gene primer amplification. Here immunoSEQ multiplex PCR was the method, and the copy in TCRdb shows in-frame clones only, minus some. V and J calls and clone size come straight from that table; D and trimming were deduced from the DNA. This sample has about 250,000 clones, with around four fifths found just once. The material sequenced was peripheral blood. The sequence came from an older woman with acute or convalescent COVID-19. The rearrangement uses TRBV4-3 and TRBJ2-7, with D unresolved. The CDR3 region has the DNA TGCGCCAGCAGCCAAGATGGGCACCTCTCCTACGAGCAGTACTTC. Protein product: CASSQDGHLSYEQYF.